This TCR beta chain was sequenced for a study of CD8+ T cells in alopecia areata. Study-level information: The study gave tofacitinib for 6 to 18 months, then 6 months off drug. Notes on the study in general: Scalp specimens additionally yield sequences from normal skin's resident alphabeta T cells.

Turning to this clone: No antigen is known for it.

This CDR3 spans 15 amino acids. V was cut by 6 bases and J by 0 bases, with 14 bases left in between. The germline V gene has CDR1 MNHNS and CDR2 SASEGT. RNA extraction was followed by reverse transcription into cDNA, which acted as the sequencing template. Sequencing used immunoSEQ multiplex PCR; TCRdb keeps in-frame clones, though not all of them. The sample carries around 160,000 clones, less than 70% recorded once. Treatment of the sample: oral pan-JAK inhibitor, 5-10 mg twice daily. Patients with alopecia areata provided lesional scalp punch biopsies as well as peripheral blood. This sequence joins TRBV6-1 and TRBJ1-1; possible D gene TRBD1, 5 bases. The material was CD4+ T cells sorted from blood, obtained at week 24, from a patient treated with tofacitinib. This receptor was identified in a human donor with alopecia areata. Here the CDR3 DNA reads TGTGCCAGCAGCGTTATAATCAGGGTGAACACTGAAGCTTTCTTT. The encoded protein is CASSVIIRVNTEAFF.